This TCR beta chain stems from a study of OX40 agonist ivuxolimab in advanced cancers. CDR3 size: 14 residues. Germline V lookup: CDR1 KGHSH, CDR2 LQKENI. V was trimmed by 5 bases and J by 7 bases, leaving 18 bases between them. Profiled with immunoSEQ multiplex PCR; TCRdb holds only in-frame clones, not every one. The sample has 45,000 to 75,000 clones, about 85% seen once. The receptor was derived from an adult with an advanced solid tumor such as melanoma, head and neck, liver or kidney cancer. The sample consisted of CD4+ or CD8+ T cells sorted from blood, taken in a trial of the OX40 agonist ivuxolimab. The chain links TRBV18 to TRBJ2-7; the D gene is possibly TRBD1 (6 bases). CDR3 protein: CASSTGTRRLEQYF. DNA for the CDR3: TGTGCCAGCTCAACCGGGACAAGGCGGTTGGAGCAGTACTTC. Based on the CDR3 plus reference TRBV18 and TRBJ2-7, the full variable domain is NAGVMQNPRHLVRRRGQEARLRCSPMKGHSHVYWYRQLPEEGLKFMVYLQKENIIDESGMPKERFSAEFPKEGPSILRIQQVVRGDSAAYFCASSTGTRRLEQYFGPGTRLTVT.